Below are 14 T cell receptor beta chains sequenced from a single sample in a study of cytomegalovirus exposure and HLA in healthy donors. The PCR used 60 Vbeta and 13 Jbeta primers. Produced via immunoSEQ multiplex PCR; TCRdb's table is partial and in-frame only. This repertoire shows roughly 140,000 clones, 70% to 75% found once; its top ten account for around 14%. Sequenced sample: PBMCs. These receptors were collected from a human donor in good health.

V is TRBV6-5 and J is TRBJ1-1, with 9 nucleotides matching TRBD1. This CDR3 has 12 amino acids. CDR1 and CDR2 (germline): MNHEY, SVGAGI. J lost 10 bases, V lost 5 bases, and 5 bases had no gene match. DNA of the CDR3: TGTGCCAGCAGTCTACCGGGACAGGGAGCTTTCTTT. It is translated as CASSLPGQGAFF.

J is TRBJ2-1 and V is TRBV5-6; 8 nucleotides align to TRBD2. V dropped 4 bases and J dropped 10; count of bases not matched to a gene: 7. Germline V CDR1 and CDR2: SGHDT, YYEEEE. The CDR3 is made up of 13 amino acids. The CDR3 nucleotides are TGTGCCAGCAGCACGAGCGGGGGCGGGGAGCAGTTCTTC. Encoded protein: CASSTSGGGEQFF.

A few counts support this clone. The V gene is TRBV28, the J gene TRBJ1-5; 9 nucleotides line up with TRBD1. This CDR3 has 14 residues. Germline CDR1 MDHEN, CDR2 SYDVKM. V dropped 8 bases and J dropped 4; count of bases not matched to a gene: 6. The CDR3 DNA reads TGTGCCAGCGGAACCGGGACAGGGAATCAGCCCCAGCATTTT. As protein: CASGTGTGNQPQHF.

The chain joins TRBV11-2 to TRBJ1-1; no definite D call. CDR1 and CDR2 (germline): SGHAT, FQNNGV. This CDR3 has 15 residues. V shed 1 base and J shed 0 bases, with 9 bases lying between them. CDR3 in amino acids: CASSLGAVMNTEAFF. In nucleotides, the CDR3 is TGTGCCAGCAGCTTAGGGGCAGTCATGAACACTGAAGCTTTCTTT.

The gene calls are TRBV5-6 and TRBJ1-2; 9 positions agree with TRBD1. Germline loops: CDR1 SGHDT, CDR2 YYEEEE. Trimming removed 3 bases from V and 7 bases from J; junction bases left unmatched: 10. There are 15 residues in the CDR3. CDR3 loop: CASSSVPGQGSGYTF. The CDR3 region has the DNA TGTGCCAGCAGCTCCGTCCCGGGACAGGGTAGTGGCTACACCTTC.

The chain employs TRBV9 and TRBJ2-5; perhaps TRBD2 as D (6 bases). The germline V and J ends were trimmed by 1 base and 5 bases, with 15 bases remaining between them. This CDR3 is 15 amino acids long. Germline V gives CDR1 SGDLS, CDR2 YYNGEE. The CDR3 region is CASSVYSGDYETQYF. The CDR3 nucleotides are TGTGCCAGCAGCGTATATTCGGGAGATTACGAGACCCAGTACTTC.

Only a few counts were recorded for this clone. The chain carries TRBV6-5 and TRBJ1-5; D not resolved. V lost 5 bases, J lost 7 bases, and 12 bases lay in between. Per germline, CDR1 MNHEY and CDR2 SVGAGI. The CDR3 loop spans 13 amino acids. Here the CDR3 DNA reads TGTGCCAGCAGTCTTTCCGGGGAGCAGCCCCAGCATTTT. This translates into CASSLSGEQPQHF.

This rearrangement joins TRBV10-3 to TRBJ2-7, with 12 bases lining up with TRBD2. The CDR3 has 14 amino acids. Trimming cost V 6 bases and J 5 bases; bases outside gene matches: 5. From germline, CDR1 is ENHRY and CDR2 SYGVKD. CDR3 bases: TGTGCCATCAGGGCTAGCGGGAGGGCTGACGAGCAGTACTTC. Translated: CAIRASGRADEQYF.

The J gene is TRBJ1-1, the V gene TRBV27; D possibly corresponds to TRBD1 (5 bases). Trimming cost V 3 bases and J 4 bases, with 15 bases left between them. CDR1 MNHEY and CDR2 SMNVEV come from the germline V gene (reference sequence). CDR3 length: 15 amino acids. CDR3 nucleotides: TGTGCCAGCAGTTTCCGGGGGGGTCGCGGCACTGAAGCTTTCTTT. This encodes CASSFRGGRGTEAFF.

The rearrangement uses TRBV21-1 and TRBJ1-2; the table names TRBD1, a call not compared with the DNA. TRBV21-1 is labeled a pseudogene. This CDR3 region has 17 residues. The CDR3, as DNA: TGTGCCAGCAGCAAAAAAAATTCAGGGGTCTCTAACTATGGCTACACCTTC. It translates to CASSKKNSGVSNYGYTF.

This chain uses TRBV4-2 with TRBJ1-4; D ambiguous. Germline V gene lookup returns CDR1 LGHNA and CDR2 YNFKEQ. Trimming removed 0 bases from V and 8 bases from J, with 7 bases in between. This CDR3 is 13 amino acids long. CDR3: CASSQEGREKLFF. The CDR3 DNA follows: TGTGCCAGCAGCCAAGAAGGGAGAGAAAAACTGTTTTTT.

V is TRBV6-6 and J is TRBJ1-5; no reliable D call. The V gene's germline CDR1 is MNHNY and CDR2 SVGAGI (reference sequence). CDR3 length equals 12 residues. V was cut by 5 bases and J by 5 bases, with 7 bases left in between. The chain's CDR3 is CASSTTHQPQHF. The DNA for the CDR3 is TGTGCCAGCAGTACAACCCATCAGCCCCAGCATTTT.

This clone was detected only a few times. V gene TRBV27 combines with J gene TRBJ2-7; 10 bases match TRBD2. The germline V gene encodes CDR1 MNHEY and CDR2 SMNVEV (reference sequence). The junction had 6 bases not matched to a gene; V was cut back by 6 bases and J by 4 bases. CDR3 length: 14 residues. CDR3 nucleotides: TGTGCCAGCAGCCGAGCGGGGGGGCTGTACGAGCAGTACTTC. Protein sequence: CASSRAGGLYEQYF.

The V gene is TRBV2, the J gene TRBJ2-2; D is unclear. V was clipped by 6 bases and J by 0 bases, with 8 bases between them. The CDR3 spans 14 residues. The germline gives CDR1 SNHLY, CDR2 FYNNEI. CDR3 loop: CASRPVANTGELFF. DNA of the CDR3: TGTGCCAGCAGGCCAGTCGCGAACACCGGGGAGCTGTTTTTT.